This passage covers 11 T cell receptor beta chains from one sample sequenced in a study of regulatory T cells in long-lasting Graves disease. To make TCR beta libraries, researchers used iRepertoire HTBI primers and Arm-PCR of CDR3 regions. TCRdb reprocessed the multiplex PCR reads via MiXCR and lists one record per CDR3 protein. The sample contains approximately 360,000 distinct CDR3 sequences, less than 30% of which appear only once. As to time point: persistent/refractory GD, antithyroid drugs over 5 years with positive TRAb. The authors made the TCR library using RNA they extracted from PBMCs. The source was peripheral blood mononuclear cells (PBMCs), collected when the disease was refractory, from a patient treated with antithyroid drugs. The receptors were gathered from a woman aged 40-49 years with Graves disease.

The CDR3, as DNA: TGTGCCAGCAGCCAAGAGGAGGCTAGCACCTGGGAGACCCAGTACTTC. It yields the protein CASSQEEASTWETQYF. J is TRBJ2-5 and V is TRBV3-1; weak D call: TRBD2 (5 bases). CDR3 length: 16 amino acids. V was pared by 0 bases and J by 5 bases, with 16 bases between. Germline V CDR1 and CDR2: LGHDT, YNNKEL (reference sequence).

This clonotype was observed at least ten times. Written as DNA, the CDR3 is TGCAGCGCCGATTTCGGATCCAGGGGCACTGAAGCTTTCTTT. Amino acid sequence: CSADFGSRGTEAFF. The chain employs TRBV29-1 and TRBJ1-1; TRBD1 might be the D (6 bases). The germline gives CDR1 SQVTM, CDR2 ANQGSEA. The CDR3 contains 14 residues. V gave up 7 bases and J gave up 4 bases, with 19 bases separating them.

This clonotype was seen more than once but under ten times. This rearrangement joins TRBV29-1 to TRBJ2-5; TRBD2 matches at 8 bases. V was pared by 7 bases and J by 4 bases, with 17 bases of the junction left unmatched. Germline values: CDR1 SQVTM, CDR2 ANQGSEA. CDR3 length equals 16 residues. Here the CDR3 DNA reads TGCAGCGCAGCCAATACGGGACTAGGATCCGTAGAGACCCAGTACTTC. Amino acid sequence: CSAANTGLGSVETQYF. The full variable domain, its missing parts supplied by reference TRBV29-1 and TRBJ2-5, is SAVISQKPSRDICQRGTSLTIQCQVDSQVTMMFWYRQQPGQSLTLIATANQGSEATYESGFVIDKFPISRPNLTFSTLTVSNMSPEDSSIYLCSAANTGLGSVETQYFGPGTRLLVL.

The chain uses TRBV5-1 and TRBJ1-3, with no clear D. V lost 2 bases to trimming and J lost 0 bases, with 9 bases between them. The V gene's germline CDR1 is SGHRS and CDR2 YFSETQ. This CDR3 is 15 amino acids long. The CDR3 bases are TGCGCCAGCAGCTTTTTGGGGAACTCTGGAAACACCATATATTTT. Translating gives CASSFLGNSGNTIYF.

This clonotype appeared a few times. This chain connects TRBV5-1 to TRBJ1-6; D unclear. The CDR3 totals 15 residues. The V end lost 2 bases, the J end lost 9 bases, and 15 bases lay between the germline ends. The germline CDR1 and CDR2 sequences are SGHRS and YFSETQ. Here the CDR3 DNA reads TGCGCCAGCAGCTTACGAAAAGGAGGAAGTTCACCCCTCCACTTT. Its translation is CASSLRKGGSSPLHF.

Remarks on this clonotype: At one end the junction does not follow the germline gene, possibly because of a read error. This chain connects TRBV7-3 to TRBJ1-1; perhaps TRBD1 as D (6 bases). The V gene's germline CDR1 is SGHTA and CDR2 FQGTGA. The CDR3 is 13 residues long. CDR3 sequence reads: CASGLGQNTEAFF. Written as DNA, the CDR3 is TGTGCCAGCGGCTTGGGACAGAACACTGAAGCTTTCTTT.

This clonotype was recorded a few times. This chain links TRBV18 with TRBJ1-4; maybe TRBD1 (6 bases). Between the trimmed V and J ends, which lost 4 bases and 5 bases, there was a span of 14 bases. CDR1 and CDR2 (germline): KGHSH, LQKENI. The CDR3 is 15 amino acids. The CDR3 sequence: CASSRETGGNEKLFF. CDR3 nucleotides: TGTGCCAGCTCACGGGAGACAGGCGGAAATGAAAAACTGTTTTTT.

This clonotype was picked up a small number of times. This chain connects TRBV6-1 to TRBJ2-2; D may correspond to TRBD1 or TRBD2 (6 bases each). This CDR3 spans 17 amino acids. V dropped 7 bases and J dropped 8 bases, with 26 bases sitting between them. Germline V gene sequence: CDR1 MNHNS, CDR2 SASEGT. CDR3 loop: CASTPRGWFPGAGELFF. The CDR3 DNA reads as TGTGCCAGCACCCCTCGGGGGTGGTTCCCGGGGGCTGGGGAGCTGTTTTTT.

In this sample, this clonotype turned up many times. The chain combines TRBV29-1 with TRBJ2-2; D unclear. The CDR3 is made up of 13 amino acids. Trimming took 4 bases from V and 0 from J, leaving 6 bases between them. The germline V gene has CDR1 SQVTM and CDR2 ANQGSEA. The CDR3 spells CSVGSANTGELFF. DNA of the CDR3: TGCAGCGTTGGGAGCGCGAACACCGGGGAGCTGTTTTTT.

This clonotype was counted at least ten times. V and J are TRBV28 and TRBJ2-7, with D perhaps assigned TRBD1 or TRBD2 (5 bases each). Germline V gives CDR1 MDHEN, CDR2 SYDVKM. V was pared by 6 bases and J by 0 bases, with 15 bases between. The CDR3 is 15 residues long. The CDR3 sequence is CASRRNRDDSYEQYF. The CDR3 DNA reads TGTGCCAGCAGGCGGAACCGGGACGACTCCTACGAGCAGTACTTC.

At least ten counts were recorded for this clonotype. The J gene is TRBJ2-7, the V gene TRBV20-1; D is uncertain. The CDR3 is 12 amino acids. CDR1 DFQATT and CDR2 SNEGSKA come from the germline V gene (reference sequence). CDR3 sequence: CSVFGRNYEQYF. The CDR3 DNA reads as TGCAGCGTCTTCGGCAGAAACTACGAGCAGTACTTC.